This T cell receptor (beta chain) is drawn from a study of shared clonotypes between healthy human individuals. Across the whole study: Donors consisted of a couple of women and a few men between 18 and 49.

CDR1 and CDR2 (germline): SGDLS, YYNGEE. V lost 0 bases to trimming and J lost 2 bases, with 9 bases between them. The CDR3 consists of 14 residues. General study results and limits: Tissues were not sampled, only blood, and their repertoires likely differ. Clonotype sharing among donors was expected to depend on sequencing depth.

Each sorted subset replicate got 200 ng genomic DNA, about 33,000 genomes. The table came from immunoSEQ multiplex PCR; TCRdb's copy has only in-frame clones and leaves some out. The sample comprises about 2.4 million clones, 93% of which are singletons, and 0.36% rests with the top ten. Regarding this clone: The antigen remains unidentified. Different DNA sequences within this sample yield the same CDR3.

Sequencing was done on a sample of naive CD4+ T cells from PBMCs. Indicated subset: CD45RA+ positively selected. The chain recombines TRBV9 with TRBJ2-7; unclear D gene. The receptor was isolated from a man in his late teens or twenties in good health. Some clones in this sample may be carry-over from other donors' samples. This chain's CDR3 is CASSVAWGPYEQYF. The CDR3 bases are TGTGCCAGCAGCGTAGCTTGGGGTCCCTACGAGCAGTACTTC.